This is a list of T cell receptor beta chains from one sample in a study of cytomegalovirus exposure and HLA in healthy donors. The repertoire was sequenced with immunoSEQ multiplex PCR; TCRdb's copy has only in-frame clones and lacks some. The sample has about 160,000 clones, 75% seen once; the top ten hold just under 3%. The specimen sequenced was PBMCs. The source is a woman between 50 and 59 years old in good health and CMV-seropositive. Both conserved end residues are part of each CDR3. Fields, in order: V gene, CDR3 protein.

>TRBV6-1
CASGRLGCGYTF
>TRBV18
CASSPIVGEKLFF
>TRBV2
CASSDSTVYGYTF
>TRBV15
CATSRDKGTSDYNEQFF
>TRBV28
CASITTGGEGYGYTF
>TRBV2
CASRATDPIQPQHF
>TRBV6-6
CASKKGQGGNSYEQYF
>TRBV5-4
CASSSKGAGNTIYF
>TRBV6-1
CASTTTGRSTEAFF
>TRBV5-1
CASSYGVTGGGEQFF
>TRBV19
CASRLQGPGELFF
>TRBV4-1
CASSQESLIPYSGNTIYF
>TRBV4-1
CASNLVVTKLNTEAFF
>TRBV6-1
CASSGIRTGKAGLAFF
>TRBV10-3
CAIREQNIFEAFF
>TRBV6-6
CASSYTGLIGETQYF
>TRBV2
CASNLWRAEGGYTF
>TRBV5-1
CASSPQPGTGGEMMVAFF
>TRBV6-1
CASRAVSGATEAFF
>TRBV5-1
CASSLVPGTGSYEQFF
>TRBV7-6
CASSPRGAGANVLTF
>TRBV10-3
CAISEPQAGNTEAFF
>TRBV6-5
CASSLLAGIGTDTQYF
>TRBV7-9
CASSLAGTGGVNQPQHF
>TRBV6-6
CASSFLLAGGTDTQYF
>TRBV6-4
CASSIDSADTQYF
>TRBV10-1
CASTRRSCEQYF
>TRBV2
CASRQGQGFRTEAFF
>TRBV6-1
CASSGRTGGEQPQHF
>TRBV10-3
CAISHLRGPYEQYF
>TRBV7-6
CASSLVAGGSSGANVLTF
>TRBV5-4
CASSLANEYEQYF
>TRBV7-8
CASSLGREDGYTF
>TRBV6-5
CASSYDRGGRDNEQFF
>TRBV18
CASSPGGSGNIQYF
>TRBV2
CASNLGGWETQYF
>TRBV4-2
CASSQDWEEGYGYTF
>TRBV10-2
CASSEGTDMNTEAFF
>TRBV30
CAWSVKGGGFYNEQFF
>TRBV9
CASSPGTSSDTQYF
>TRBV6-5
CASSQLAGGETQYF
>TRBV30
CAWRGQGGFQETQYF
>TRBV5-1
CASSIRPGQGGYTF
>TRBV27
CASSLGQSTDTQYF
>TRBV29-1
CSVGQMAEKLFF
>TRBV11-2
CASSGGWSGNTIYF
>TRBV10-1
CASSDEGAGYGYTF
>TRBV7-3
CASRKGGGENTEAFF
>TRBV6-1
CARSHKANTEAFF
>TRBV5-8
CASRFQDPYGYTF
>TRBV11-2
CASSAGDDRNTEAFF
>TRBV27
CASSWTANTGELFF
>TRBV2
CASTQGDGTGTQYF
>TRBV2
CASTRTGYNSPLHF
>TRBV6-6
CASRRDRGDSPLHF
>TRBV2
CASSEDLGSSSYEQYF
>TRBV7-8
CASSLTDQNQPQHF
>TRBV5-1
CASSLSSVLMNTEAFF
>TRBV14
CASSQEGGARNTEAFF
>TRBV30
CAWSVTTGAGGTEAFF